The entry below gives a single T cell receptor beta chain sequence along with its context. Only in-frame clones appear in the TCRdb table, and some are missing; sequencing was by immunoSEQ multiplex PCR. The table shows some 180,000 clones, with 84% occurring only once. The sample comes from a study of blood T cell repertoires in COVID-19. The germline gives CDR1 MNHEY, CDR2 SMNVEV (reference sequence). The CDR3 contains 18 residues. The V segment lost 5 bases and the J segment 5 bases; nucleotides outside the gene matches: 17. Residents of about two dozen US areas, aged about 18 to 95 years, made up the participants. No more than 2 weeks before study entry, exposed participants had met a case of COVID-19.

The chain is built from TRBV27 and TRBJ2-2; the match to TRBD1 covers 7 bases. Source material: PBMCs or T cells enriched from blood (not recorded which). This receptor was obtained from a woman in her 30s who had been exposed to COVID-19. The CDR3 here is CASSPDTTGAAWTGELFF. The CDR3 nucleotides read TGTGCCAGCAGTCCGGATACCACAGGGGCCGCGTGGACCGGGGAGCTGTTTTTT.